Listed below are T cell receptor beta chains from one sample, sequenced in a study of radiotherapy plus CTLA-4 blockade in lung cancer. The assay was immunoSEQ multiplex PCR, and TCRdb's table has in-frame clones only and misses some. Among 86,000 or so clones, under 80% were seen once, and the ten largest hold 3.5% to 4.5%. Sequenced material: peripheral blood, taken from a patient treated with radiotherapy plus ipilimumab. The receptors were sampled from a human donor with non-small cell lung cancer who had a partial response to radiotherapy plus ipilimumab. Some clones in this sample may be carry-over from other donors' samples. Both conserved end residues are part of each CDR3. D genes are given only for firm matches. Not all rows give a size; the values are once, few, many and, for expanded clones, a class.

J gene: TRBJ1-1
V gene: TRBV1
D gene: -
clone size: -
CDR3 protein: CTSSRIRGTANTVLKLPKAFF
CDR3 DNA: TGCACCAGCAGCCGCATAAGGGGAACTGCGAACACTGTTTTGAAGTTACCGAAAGCTTTCTTT

J gene: TRBJ2-1
V gene: TRBV5-1
D gene: -
clone size: -
CDR3 protein: CASSLDSGGIDEQFF
CDR3 DNA: TGCGCCAGCAGCCTCGATTCCGGAGGTATTGATGAGCAGTTCTTC

J gene: TRBJ2-5
V gene: TRBV29-1
D gene: TRBD1
clone size: -
CDR3 protein: CSVRWTGEETQYF
CDR3 DNA: TGCAGCGTTAGGTGGACAGGGGAAGAGACCCAGTACTTC

J gene: TRBJ1-4
V gene: TRBV4-2
D gene: -
clone size: -
CDR3 protein: CASSQSPGRKLFF
CDR3 DNA: TGTGCCAGCAGCCAAAGTCCAGGGCGAAAACTGTTTTTT

J gene: TRBJ2-5
V gene: TRBV2
D gene: -
clone size: -
CDR3 protein: CASRIRTGDQETQYF
CDR3 DNA: TGTGCCAGCAGGATACGTACCGGTGATCAAGAGACCCAGTACTTC

J gene: TRBJ1-2
V gene: TRBV5-6
D gene: -
clone size: once
CDR3 protein: CASSLNSPYGYTF
CDR3 DNA: TGTGCCAGCAGCTTGAACAGCCCATATGGCTACACCTTC

J gene: TRBJ1-6
V gene: TRBV5-4
D gene: -
clone size: few
CDR3 protein: CASSLSGGSPLHF
CDR3 DNA: TGTGCCAGCAGCTTATCAGGTGGTTCACCCCTCCACTTT

J gene: TRBJ2-3
V gene: TRBV6-5
D gene: TRBD1
clone size: -
CDR3 protein: CASSTRHQGADTQYF
CDR3 DNA: TGTGCCAGCAGCACTCGACATCAGGGGGCTGATACGCAGTATTTT

J gene: TRBJ2-3
V gene: TRBV5-1
D gene: -
clone size: -
CDR3 protein: CASSLVRGTDTQYF
CDR3 DNA: TGCGCCAGCAGCTTGGTACGGGGCACAGATACGCAGTATTTT

J gene: TRBJ1-5
V gene: TRBV6-1
D gene: -
clone size: -
CDR3 protein: CASSHQNQPQHF
CDR3 DNA: TGTGCCAGCAGCCATCAAAATCAGCCCCAGCATTTT

J gene: TRBJ2-7
V gene: TRBV28
D gene: -
clone size: -
CDR3 protein: CASRTSPSTSYEQYF
CDR3 DNA: TGTGCCAGCAGGACTTCCCCTTCAACCTCCTACGAGCAGTACTTC

J gene: TRBJ2-1
V gene: TRBV2
D gene: TRBD2
clone size: -
CDR3 protein: CASLGLARGNEQFF
CDR3 DNA: TGTGCCAGCCTTGGACTAGCGAGGGGCAATGAGCAGTTCTTC

J gene: TRBJ1-1
V gene: TRBV5-6
D gene: -
clone size: -
CDR3 protein: CASSQRNDGQRPNTEAFF
CDR3 DNA: TGTGCCAGCAGCCAACGTAATGACGGCCAGCGGCCGAACACTGAAGCTTTCTTT

J gene: TRBJ2-5
V gene: TRBV7-9
D gene: TRBD1
clone size: -
CDR3 protein: CASSLGTGGGETQYF
CDR3 DNA: TGTGCCAGCAGCCTCGGGACAGGCGGAGGGGAGACCCAGTACTTC

J gene: TRBJ1-4
V gene: TRBV15
D gene: TRBD1
clone size: -
CDR3 protein: CATSRVGQGVEKLFF
CDR3 DNA: TGTGCCACCAGCAGAGTGGGACAGGGTGTTGAAAAACTGTTTTTT

J gene: TRBJ1-6
V gene: TRBV6-5
D gene: TRBD1
clone size: -
CDR3 protein: CASSSGQNNSPLHF
CDR3 DNA: TGTGCCAGCAGTTCGGGACAGAATAATTCACCCCTCCACTTT

J gene: TRBJ2-3
V gene: TRBV19
D gene: -
clone size: -
CDR3 protein: CASSISASPSIDTQYF
CDR3 DNA: TGTGCCAGTAGTATTTCGGCTAGCCCTTCAATCGATACGCAGTATTTT

J gene: TRBJ2-7
V gene: TRBV11-2
D gene: TRBD2
clone size: -
CDR3 protein: CASSHTRLAGGAYEQYF
CDR3 DNA: TGTGCCAGCAGTCACACCCGTCTAGCGGGAGGCGCCTACGAGCAGTACTTC

J gene: TRBJ2-7
V gene: TRBV7-8
D gene: -
clone size: few
CDR3 protein: CASSYGGPAAKYF
CDR3 DNA: TGTGCCAGCAGCTACGGGGGTCCAGCGGCAAAGTACTTC

J gene: TRBJ1-5
V gene: TRBV19
D gene: TRBD1
clone size: -
CDR3 protein: CASRRGGDNQPQHF
CDR3 DNA: TGTGCCAGCCGGAGAGGGGGCGACAATCAGCCCCAGCATTTT

J gene: TRBJ2-7
V gene: TRBV4-3
D gene: -
clone size: -
CDR3 protein: CASSQDTRGFEQYF
CDR3 DNA: TGCGCCAGCAGCCAAGATACAAGAGGGTTCGAGCAGTACTTC

J gene: TRBJ1-1
V gene: TRBV7-3
D gene: -
clone size: -
CDR3 protein: CASSLIAGVTEAFF
CDR3 DNA: TGTGCCAGCAGCTTAATCGCGGGGGTGACTGAAGCTTTCTTT

J gene: TRBJ2-7
V gene: TRBV28
D gene: TRBD2
clone size: few
CDR3 protein: CASSESGGVGSYEQYF
CDR3 DNA: TGTGCCAGCAGTGAGAGCGGGGGCGTCGGCTCCTACGAGCAGTACTTC

J gene: TRBJ2-7
V gene: TRBV5-5
D gene: -
clone size: -
CDR3 protein: CASSLSAREQYF
CDR3 DNA: TGTGCCAGCAGCCTCAGCGCGCGCGAGCAGTACTTC

J gene: TRBJ1-2
V gene: TRBV6-1
D gene: -
clone size: -
CDR3 protein: CASSEGPRGYGYTF
CDR3 DNA: TGTGCCAGCAGTGAAGGTCCCAGGGGTTATGGCTACACCTTC

J gene: TRBJ2-5
V gene: TRBV6-5
D gene: -
clone size: -
CDR3 protein: CASSPGHGVGTQYF
CDR3 DNA: TGTGCCAGCAGCCCCGGCCACGGGGTTGGGACCCAGTACTTC

J gene: TRBJ2-7
V gene: TRBV11-3
D gene: -
clone size: -
CDR3 protein: CASSFGRSSYEQYF
CDR3 DNA: TGTGCCAGCAGCTTCGGAAGGAGCTCCTACGAGCAGTACTTC

J gene: TRBJ2-5
V gene: TRBV19
D gene: -
clone size: -
CDR3 protein: CASKIEETQYF
CDR3 DNA: TGTGCCAGTAAAATAGAAGAGACCCAGTACTTC

J gene: TRBJ2-1
V gene: TRBV2
D gene: -
clone size: -
CDR3 protein: CASSEETRYNEQFF
CDR3 DNA: TGTGCCAGCAGTGAGGAGACTAGGTACAATGAGCAGTTCTTC

J gene: TRBJ2-5
V gene: TRBV6-1
D gene: -
clone size: -
CDR3 protein: CASSEWGGETQYF
CDR3 DNA: TGTGCCAGCAGTGAATGGGGCGGTGAGACCCAGTACTTC

J gene: TRBJ2-1
V gene: TRBV9
D gene: TRBD2
clone size: few
CDR3 protein: CASSVDGRDFDEQFF
CDR3 DNA: TGTGCCAGCAGCGTAGACGGGAGGGATTTCGATGAGCAGTTCTTC

J gene: TRBJ1-4
V gene: TRBV18
D gene: -
clone size: -
CDR3 protein: CASSPRQGINEKLFF
CDR3 DNA: TGTGCCAGCTCACCACGCCAGGGGATTAATGAAAAACTGTTTTTT